The 4 T cell receptor beta chains reported below all come from one sample, sequenced in a study of cytomegalovirus exposure and HLA in healthy donors. The PCR ran on 60 Vbeta and 13 Jbeta primers. TCRdb's copy holds only in-frame clones and misses some; the assay was immunoSEQ multiplex PCR. The data show about 120,000 clones, about 76% seen once. Source material: PBMCs. The receptors come from a man aged 60 to 69 in good health and CMV-seropositive.

J is TRBJ2-1 and V is TRBV25-1; TRBD2 agrees at 9 bases. V lost 0 bases, J lost 7 bases, and 7 bases stayed unmatched. The CDR3 is made up of 16 amino acids. Per the germline V gene, CDR1 is MGHDK and CDR2 is SYGVNS. CDR3 nucleotides: TGTGCCAGCAGTGAATATGGAGGGACTAGCTTGAATGAGCAGTTCTTC. It translates to CASSEYGGTSLNEQFF.

Concerning this clone: The junction departs from germline at one end; a sequencing error may be responsible. The chain employs TRBV7-9 and TRBJ1-2; D gene ambiguous. Germline-derived CDR1 and CDR2 are SEHNR and FQNEAQ (reference sequence). This CDR3 region has 12 residues. The CDR3 sequence is CSSGWTGYGYTF. For the CDR3, the DNA is TGTTCCAGCGGATGGACGGGATATGGCTACACCTTC.

This clone came up once. This rearrangement joins TRBV4-1 to TRBJ2-7; TRBD1 agrees at 9 bases. From germline, CDR1 is MGHRA and CDR2 YSYEKL. The CDR3 has 15 amino acids. J lost 2 bases, V lost 1 base, and 3 bases had no gene match. The CDR3 region has the DNA TGCGCCAGCAGCCAAGGGAGGGACAGGGCCTACGAGCAGTACTTC. Protein: CASSQGRDRAYEQYF.

This chain links TRBV5-1 with TRBJ2-1, with TRBD2 identical over 10 bases. Trimming at V came to 4 bases and at J to 8 bases, leaving 6 bases not matched to a gene. The CDR3 totals 14 residues. Looked up from germline, CDR1 is SGHRS and CDR2 is YFSETQ. In DNA, the CDR3 is TGCGCCAGCAGCAAAGCGGGAGGGCTCGATGAGCAGTTCTTC. Translated, it gives CASSKAGGLDEQFF.